The source of this T cell receptor (beta chain) is a study of regulatory T cells in long-lasting Graves disease (dated by TCRdb to the early 2020s). A note on the overall study: Newly diagnosed Graves' disease patients had taken antithyroid drugs for less than 3 months. A total of about 33 samples underwent TCR sequencing, from about 13 patients with persistent Graves' disease and roughly 20 patients with newly diagnosed Graves' disease. This study used TCR sequencing and RNA sequencing of peripheral blood to compare persistent Graves' disease patients against newly diagnosed Graves' disease patients. The study was registered as a clinical trial and conducted in China.

Overall results and qualifications from the work: Persistent patients shared more public clonotypes among themselves (2,741) than newly diagnosed patients did (more than 950). Persistent disease showed preferential use of TRBV28, TRBJ1-2 and TRBJ2-5, whereas newly diagnosed disease favored TRBV20-1 and TRBJ2-1. Compared with newly diagnosed patients, patients with persistent Graves' disease had lower TCR Shannon entropy and fewer highly expanded clones, which suggests clonal expansion. Peripheral blood alone was examined, since thyroid tissue, which constituted the primary lesion, could not be accessed. Sequencing and analysis were limited to the TCR beta chain. The authors noted that the small sample size was a limitation that may lower accuracy.

The time point label for this specimen denotes: newly diagnosed GD, antithyroid drugs for less than 3 months. For both TCR sequencing and RNA sequencing, RNA was extracted from PBMCs using TRIzol. The diagnosis of Graves' disease followed American Thyroid Association guidelines. Patients for the study were recruited at an endocrinology department in Xi'an, China. Each patient gave roughly 8.4 milliliters of peripheral blood, collected in an EDTA anticoagulant tube. Ficoll Paque Plus density gradient separation was used to isolate PBMCs, and no further T cell sorting was done. An Agilent 2100 Bioanalyzer and agarose gel were used to assess RNA quality, and a NanoDrop 2000 was used to measure RNA concentration. Its CDR3 holds 15 amino acids, cysteine through phenylalanine. Left in the record is the CDR3 DNA by itself, 45 bases read in frame from the first base. CDR1 and CDR2, looked up from the germline V gene, are MDHEN and SYDVKM. Compared with germline, V lacks 6 bases and J lacks 8 bases; bases without a gene match: 9.

Of note for this clonotype: It has no known antigen specificity. No qualities accompany the bases; no much larger clone lies one base away.

Library construction relied on multiplex PCR. Sequencing used an Illumina HiSeq 4000. To build TCR beta libraries, CDR3 regions were amplified by Arm-PCR using iRepertoire HTBI primers. PCR products were gel purified before sequencing. The paper's processing steps were these. Gene usage analysis of CDR3 amino acid clonotypes relied on the roughly 60 TRBV and about 15 TRBJ segments identified across samples. Filtered high-quality paired reads were merged into contigs using COPE and FqMerger. BLAST was used to align contigs to the IMGT TRBV, TRBD and TRBJ reference genes, and CDR3 was defined following IMGT. Clonotypes above 0.1% frequency were classified as highly expanded clones. Shannon entropy was used to measure repertoire diversity, and the Gini coefficient was used to measure V-J evenness. A clonotype was considered public if more than one individual shared it. Through fastp at Q25 and MiXCR, TCRdb rebuilt clones from the public reads, retaining in-frame beta chains. When rows share a CDR3 protein, they turn into one entry using the most common DNA and genes. These V and J calls derive from TCRdb rather than the authors' analysis. For this sample the table gives under 450,000 distinct CDR3 sequences, of which 16% were detected only once. The ten largest account for around 20% of the sample.

These data also featured in a second study, about T cells in Graves' hyperthyroidism and ophthalmopathy. That second report states: Stable Graves' hyperthyroidism was defined as no progression to ophthalmopathy during 18 months of follow-up. The hyperthyroidism patients were between 18 and 65 years old and newly diagnosed, with a disease duration of less than 2 months. Patients with uncontrolled infections, other autoimmune diseases, pregnancy or lactation were excluded. Diagnoses were established on the basis of clinical symptoms, serum thyroxine and TRAb, thyroid ultrasound, and orbital computed tomography. A first-round RT-PCR of the TCR CDR3 used the HTBI primer set with the Qiagen OneStep RT-PCR kit. Most expanded thyroid clonotypes (frequency above 0.001) were also detected in blood, a finding suggesting that blood repertoires may reflect thyroid immune responses. A model built on a 13 V-J signature distinguished ophthalmopathy from stable hyperthyroidism, reaching over 85% sensitivity and 81% to 83% specificity in cross-validation and 80%/75% in testing. In validation, progression to ophthalmopathy was predicted by the model with nearly 71% sensitivity and around 76% specificity, a median of roughly 6.4 months before onset. To identify distinguishing TCR V-J signatures, a discovery cohort of about 100 patients was used, comprising some 43 with Graves' ophthalmopathy and under 60 with stable Graves' hyperthyroidism. Prospective prediction of ophthalmopathy was tested in an independent validation cohort of fewer than 20 hyperthyroidism patients and 17 patients who later progressed to ophthalmopathy. The roughly 100 discovery patients were randomly divided into training and test sets at a 7:3 ratio. The study also compared thyroid tissue and blood T-cell repertoires from roughly six Graves' hyperthyroidism patients. After sampling, hyperthyroidism patients received methimazole starting at 30 mg daily, and ophthalmopathy patients received high-dose intravenous methylprednisolone. Libraries were constructed in a second round of multiplex PCR, after which size selection and purification were carried out. Paired-end sequencing of the libraries was performed with 100 bp reads on an Illumina HiSeq2000. SOAPnuke was used to process the raw data, with reads discarded if the reads contained adapters or uncalled bases, had a mean Phred below 15, or lacked an exact constant-primer or identifier match. COPE v1.2.5 was used to merge high-quality paired reads, and clonotypes were defined as unique nucleotide sequences. Clonotypes were aligned to IMGT TRBV, TRBD and TRBJ reference segments using MiTCR v1.1. Only V-J combinations with frequency above 0.0001, covering 98% to 99.2% of repertoires, were analysed. A TCS score was defined as the ratio of F50 (clonal expansion) to E x V (chaos), with BLOSUM62-based TCRdist applied between CDR3 peptides within each V-J. Welch's t-statistics and random forest reduced fewer than 550 V-J features to roughly 13, which were used in a naive Bayes classifier (R e1071). Sample size was not statistically predetermined, and blinding of investigators to group allocation was not performed. TCR Vbeta CDR3 sequencing of around 130 peripheral blood samples (fewer than 45 ophthalmopathy, approximately 80 hyperthyroidism and approximately 17 progressor patients) is reported in the paper.

The chain is assembled from TRBV28 and TRBJ1-4; a stretch of 10 junction bases matches TRBD1. Sequenced here: peripheral blood mononuclear cells (PBMCs), sampled at new diagnosis, from a patient treated with antithyroid drugs. The source of this sequence is a woman aged 18-30 years with Graves disease. Donor details come from another sample of the same person, matched by shared clones. The DNA sequence is given as TGTGCCAGCAGCCAAGACAGGGGGCGCTCCGAAAAACTGTTTTTT. Translated, this gives CASSQDRGRSEKLFF. The variable domain in full, with residues beyond the CDR3 obtained from the reference TRBV28 and TRBJ1-4 genes, is DVKVTQSSRYLVKRTGEKVFLECVQDMDHENMFWYRQDPGLGLRLIYFSYDVKMKEKGDIPEGYSVSREKKERFSLILESASTNQTSMYLCASSQDRGRSEKLFFGSGTQLSVL.